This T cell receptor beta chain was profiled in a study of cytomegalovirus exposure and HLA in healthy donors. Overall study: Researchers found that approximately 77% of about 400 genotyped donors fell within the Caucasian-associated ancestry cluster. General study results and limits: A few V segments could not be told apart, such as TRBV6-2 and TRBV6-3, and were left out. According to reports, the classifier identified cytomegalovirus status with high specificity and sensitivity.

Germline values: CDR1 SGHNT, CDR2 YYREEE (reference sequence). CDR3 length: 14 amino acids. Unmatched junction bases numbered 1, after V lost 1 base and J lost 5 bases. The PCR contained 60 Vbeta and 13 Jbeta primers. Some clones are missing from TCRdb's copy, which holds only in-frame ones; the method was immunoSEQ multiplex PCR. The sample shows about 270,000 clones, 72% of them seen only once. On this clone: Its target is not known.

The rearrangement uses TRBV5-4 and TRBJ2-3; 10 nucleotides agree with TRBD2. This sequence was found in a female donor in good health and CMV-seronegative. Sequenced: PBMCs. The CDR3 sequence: CASSLRLAGDTQYF. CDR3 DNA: TGTGCCAGCAGCTTGAGACTAGCGGGAGATACGCAGTATTTT.